These 27 T cell receptor beta chains came from one sample sequenced in a study of blood T cell repertoires in COVID-19. TCRdb's copy holds only in-frame clones and misses some; the assay was immunoSEQ multiplex PCR. Of 160,000 or so clones in the sample, approximately 84% are singletons; the top ten hold approximately 14%. Sequencing used peripheral blood. Receptors were obtained from a woman at least 80 years old with acute or convalescent COVID-19.

This sequence joins TRBV9 and TRBJ2-1; TRBD2 might be the D (6 bases). Trimming took off 0 bases at V and 0 bases at J, with 7 bases between the two ends. Germline CDR1 SGDLS, CDR2 YYNGEE. The CDR3 has 15 residues. CDR3 sequence (DNA): TGTGCCAGCAGCGTAGGCGGGGACTCCTACAATGAGCAGTTCTTC. This translates into CASSVGGDSYNEQFF.

This chain links TRBV18 with TRBJ2-7; 7 bases are a match to TRBD1. Germline trimming cut 3 bases from V and 6 bases from J; bases unmatched to any gene: 8. In germline, CDR1 is KGHSH, CDR2 LQKENI. The CDR3 covers 14 residues. The CDR3 is CASSPVTGIGEQYF. The CDR3 DNA follows: TGTGCCAGCTCACCCGTGACAGGGATCGGCGAGCAGTACTTC.

This clone was seen once. This sequence joins TRBV18 and TRBJ2-7; TRBD1 agrees at 9 bases. Germline trimming cut 3 bases from V and 6 bases from J; bases unmatched to any gene: 6. The CDR3 spans 14 residues. Germline loops: CDR1 KGHSH, CDR2 LQKENI. CDR3 coding DNA: TGTGCCAGCTCACCCCGGGACAGGGACGGCGAGCAGTACTTC. It encodes CASSPRDRDGEQYF.

CDR3 DNA sequence: TGTGCCAGCAGCTTAGCGGGAGGAAAAGAGACCCAGTACTTC. It translates to CASSLAGGKETQYF. The chain recombines TRBV7-2 with TRBJ2-5; tentative D call: TRBD2 (6 bases). The germline V gene has CDR1 SGHTA and CDR2 FQGNSA. V was clipped by 0 bases and J by 3 bases, with 8 bases between them. CDR3 size: 14 residues.

The chain is built from TRBV30 and TRBJ1-4; possible D gene TRBD1, 5 bases. The CDR3 totals 13 residues. Per the germline V gene, CDR1 is GTSNPN and CDR2 is SVGIG (reference sequence). Trimming left V 4 bases short and J 7 bases short, with 13 bases between. The CDR3 sequence is CAWNRREGEKLFF. As DNA, the CDR3 is TGTGCCTGGAATCGCAGGGAAGGTGAAAAACTGTTTTTT.

The chain couples TRBV2 to TRBJ2-5; 7 bases match TRBD1. This CDR3 has 14 residues. Germline V gene data show CDR1 as SNHLY and CDR2 as FYNNEI. The J segment lost 5 bases and the V segment lost 1 base, leaving 4 bases of the junction unmatched. For the CDR3, the DNA is TGTGCCAGCAGTGAAGAAAGGGGGCTGGAGACCCAGTACTTC. It codes for CASSEERGLETQYF.

The chain employs TRBV2 and TRBJ2-1; 8 nucleotides align to TRBD2. With V trimmed by 5 bases and J by 3 bases, 3 bases remained unmatched. The CDR3 contains 14 residues. Germline values: CDR1 SNHLY, CDR2 FYNNEI. The CDR3 reads CASSPGLDYNEQFF. In nucleotides, the CDR3 is TGTGCCAGCAGTCCGGGACTAGACTACAATGAGCAGTTCTTC.

This clone was found a few times. The gene calls are TRBV28 and TRBJ2-7, with 10 bases fitting TRBD1. From germline, CDR1 is MDHEN and CDR2 SYDVKM. This CDR3 is built from 16 residues. J was trimmed by 3 bases and V by 3 bases; bases with no gene match: 8. CDR3 coding DNA: TGTGCCAGCAGTTTGCGGGACAGGGGACTGGGCTACGAGCAGTACTTC. It codes for CASSLRDRGLGYEQYF.

On this clone: Within the sample, other DNA sequences also encode this same CDR3. This chain links TRBV7-2 with TRBJ1-5; TRBD1 is a possible D gene (5 bases). The CDR3 totals 13 residues. V was clipped by 3 bases and J by 4 bases, with 7 bases between them. Germline values: CDR1 SGHTA, CDR2 FQGNSA. In nucleotides, the CDR3 is TGTGCCAGCAGCTTGGGGCCAAATCAGCCCCAGCATTTT. It specifies CASSLGPNQPQHF. Using reference TRBV7-2 and TRBJ1-5 for the parts outside the CDR3, the full variable domain is GAGVSQSPSNKVTEKGKDVELRCDPISGHTALYWYRQSLGQGLEFLIYFQGNSAPDKSGLPSDRFSAERTGGSVSTLTIQRTQQEDSAVYLCASSLGPNQPQHFGDGTRLSIL.

The CDR3 DNA follows: TGTGCTAGTGGTTTGGAGCGGACTAGCGGGAGGAGGGGCGATGAGCAGTTCTTC. This sequence encodes CASGLERTSGRRGDEQFF. V gene TRBV12-5 combines with J gene TRBJ2-1; TRBD2 matches at 14 bases. CDR1 LGHNT and CDR2 FRNRAP come from the germline V gene. The CDR3 is 18 residues long. Trimming cost V 1 base and J 8 bases; bases outside gene matches: 10. Full variable domain (outside the CDR3, taken from reference TRBV12-5 and TRBJ2-1): DARVTQTPRHKVTEMGQEVTMRCQPILGHNTVFWYRQTMMQGLELLAYFRNRAPLDDSGMPKDRFSAEMPDATLATLKIQPSEPRDSAVYFCASGLERTSGRRGDEQFFGPGTRLTVL.

V gene TRBV5-1 combines with J gene TRBJ2-5; D possibly corresponds to TRBD2 (6 bases). The CDR3 is 16 residues long. CDR1 and CDR2 from the germline V gene are SGHRS and YFSETQ. V gave up 4 bases and J gave up 2 bases, with 18 bases separating them. The CDR3 coding sequence is TGCGCCAGCAGCCCAAGTGGAACAGCGGGTCAAGAGACCCAGTACTTC. Amino acid sequence: CASSPSGTAGQETQYF.

The rearrangement uses TRBV2 and TRBJ1-5; 11 nucleotides agree with TRBD1. The junction had 6 bases not matched to a gene; V was cut back by 6 bases and J by 5 bases. CDR1 is SNHLY and CDR2 is FYNNEI in the germline V gene. This CDR3 spans 15 amino acids. CDR3 sequence reads: CASSADRGLYQPQHF. Here the CDR3 DNA reads TGTGCCAGCAGCGCGGACAGGGGGCTGTATCAGCCCCAGCATTTT.

The rearrangement uses TRBV4-1 and TRBJ1-4; 7 bases are a match to TRBD1. The length of the CDR3 is 15 residues. Germline trimming cut 2 bases from V and 8 bases from J; bases unmatched to any gene: 8. Germline CDR1 and CDR2: MGHRA and YSYEKL. CDR3 DNA sequence: TGCGCCAGCAGCCAAAGTCTGCAGGGGGGCGAAAAACTGTTTTTT. Its protein is CASSQSLQGGEKLFF.

This clone has a single count. The rearrangement links TRBV7-9 to TRBJ1-1; 9 nucleotides match TRBD1. CDR1 is SEHNR and CDR2 is FQNEAQ in the germline V gene (reference sequence). The V gene end was trimmed by 5 bases and the J gene end by 1 base; junction bases not matched to a gene: 5. The CDR3 is made up of 15 amino acids. The CDR3 protein is CASSPGQGRNTEAFF. Written as DNA, the CDR3 is TGTGCCAGCAGCCCAGGACAGGGGCGGAACACTGAAGCTTTCTTT.

This chain joins TRBV2 and TRBJ1-2; TRBD1 might be the D (6 bases). Germline CDR1 is SNHLY and CDR2 is FYNNEI. The ends were cut back, 5 bases at V and 2 bases at J, with 9 bases in the middle. This CDR3 spans 13 amino acids. This chain's CDR3 is CASSSGENYGYTF. The DNA of the CDR3 is TGTGCCAGCAGTTCAGGGGAGAACTATGGCTACACCTTC.

This clone was observed a handful of times. V is TRBV19 and J is TRBJ1-3; 7 nucleotides line up with TRBD1. V lost 4 bases and J lost 0; bases outside the gene matches: 6. In germline, CDR1 is LNHDA, CDR2 SQIVND (reference sequence). The CDR3 is 16 amino acids. The CDR3 DNA reads TGTGCCAGTAGTAGAAGACAGGGCTCCTCTGGAAACACCATATATTTT. Residues: CASSRRQGSSGNTIYF.

The genes are TRBV19 and TRBJ1-2; 7 bases agree with TRBD1. This CDR3 has 14 residues. CDR1 and CDR2 (germline): LNHDA, SQIVND (reference sequence). V gave up 5 bases and J gave up 4 bases; unmatched junction bases: 7. The CDR3 bases are TGTGCCAGTAGTCCTAACAGGGGAGCCTATGGCTACACCTTC. Residues: CASSPNRGAYGYTF.

The chain recombines TRBV3-1 (or the pseudogene TRBV3-2) with TRBJ1-2; TRBD1 is a possible D gene (5 bases). This CDR3 contains 13 residues. The germline gives CDR1 LGHDT, CDR2 YNNKEL (reference sequence). Trimming removed 4 bases from V and 1 base from J, with 7 bases in between. The CDR3, as DNA: TGTGCCAGCAGCCGGGGCAGTAACTATGGCTACACCTTC. Translating gives CASSRGSNYGYTF.

The rearrangement links TRBV28 to TRBJ2-5; 7 nucleotides match TRBD1. J was trimmed by 4 bases and V by 6 bases; bases with no gene match: 5. The CDR3 length is 13 residues. Germline V gene data show CDR1 as MDHEN and CDR2 as SYDVKM. The CDR3 sequence is CASSPGQIETQYF. As DNA, the CDR3 is TGTGCCAGCAGCCCGGGACAGATAGAGACCCAGTACTTC. The full variable domain, completed using reference TRBV28 and TRBJ2-5, is DVKVTQSSRYLVKRTGEKVFLECVQDMDHENMFWYRQDPGLGLRLIYFSYDVKMKEKGDIPEGYSVSREKKERFSLILESASTNQTSMYLCASSPGQIETQYFGPGTRLLVL.

This chain joins TRBV18 and TRBJ2-1, with 7 bases matching TRBD2. The ends lost 2 bases at V and 7 bases at J; junction bases unmatched: 5. The CDR3 has 14 residues. CDR1 KGHSH and CDR2 LQKENI come from the germline V gene. The CDR3 coding sequence is TGTGCCAGCTCACCAAATCTAGCGGAAAATGAGCAGTTCTTC. Protein sequence: CASSPNLAENEQFF.

The chain carries TRBV18 and TRBJ2-1, with D maybe TRBD2 (5 bases). The germline gives CDR1 KGHSH, CDR2 LQKENI. V lost 5 bases and J 2 bases, leaving 13 bases between the germline ends. This CDR3 spans 15 amino acids. This CDR3 is CASSAASLTYNEQFF. In DNA form, the CDR3 reads TGTGCCAGCTCAGCGGCTAGCCTGACCTACAATGAGCAGTTCTTC.

The genes are TRBV7-9 and TRBJ1-1, with D tentatively TRBD1 (5 bases). The germline V gene has CDR1 SEHNR and CDR2 FQNEAQ (reference sequence). Trimming shortened V by 5 bases and J by 3 bases, and 10 bases separated the two germline ends. This CDR3 has 13 residues. The CDR3 DNA reads TGTGCCAGCAGCCCGACAGCTTACACTGAAGCTTTCTTT. Residues: CASSPTAYTEAFF.

The rearrangement links TRBV7-9 to TRBJ2-3, with TRBD2 matching over 8 bases. Per germline, CDR1 SEHNR and CDR2 FQNEAQ (reference sequence). The junction had 2 bases not matched to a gene; V was cut back by 1 base and J by 2 bases. The CDR3 is 15 residues long. The chain's CDR3 is CASSLVAGPTDTQYF. The CDR3 bases are TGTGCCAGCAGCTTAGTAGCGGGGCCCACAGATACGCAGTATTTT.

The chain uses TRBV18 and TRBJ1-5; 7 nucleotides agree with TRBD1. The V gene's germline CDR1 is KGHSH and CDR2 LQKENI. V lost 10 bases to trimming and J lost 3 bases; unmatched junction nucleotides: 9. The CDR3 is made up of 14 amino acids. Written as DNA, the CDR3 is TGTGCCACCGCTTACCAGGGGGACAATCAGCCCCAGCATTTT. As protein: CATAYQGDNQPQHF.

This chain joins TRBV28 and TRBJ1-1; 12 bases line up with TRBD1. V dropped 9 bases and J dropped 5; count of bases not matched to a gene: 4. Germline-derived CDR1 and CDR2 are MDHEN and SYDVKM. The CDR3 is 13 amino acids. CDR3: CASGTGGRTEAFF. The CDR3 coding sequence is TGTGCCAGTGGGACAGGGGGCAGGACTGAAGCTTTCTTT.

This clone was found a few times. The CDR3 DNA is TGCGCCAGCAGCGTACGGGGACAGGGGCCGACGAACACCGGGGAGCTGTTTTTT. Protein sequence: CASSVRGQGPTNTGELFF. The genes are TRBV5-1 and TRBJ2-2, with 10 nucleotides matching TRBD1. The germline CDR1 and CDR2 sequences are SGHRS and YFSETQ. This CDR3 has 18 residues. Trimming took 4 bases from V and 0 from J; bases not matched to a gene: 9.

This chain joins TRBV5-4 and TRBJ2-1, with a weak D call TRBD1 (6 bases). The CDR3 runs 16 residues. Deletions cut 4 bases from V and 4 bases from J, with 18 bases between. Germline loops: CDR1 SGHNT, CDR2 YYREEE (reference sequence). CDR3 in DNA: TGTGCCAGCAGCGAACCCGGGACAAGACTATACAATGAGCAGTTCTTC. Translation: CASSEPGTRLYNEQFF.